The 32 T cell receptor beta chains below all came from one sample that was sequenced in a study of blood T cell repertoires in COVID-19. TCRdb's table, derived via immunoSEQ multiplex PCR, lists solely in-frame clones and lacks some. Of some 100,000 clones in the sample, 80% to 90% are singletons; the top ten hold 2% to 3%. Sequenced sample: PBMCs or T cells enriched from blood (not recorded which). The receptors come from a woman in her fifties or sixties who had recovered from COVID-19.

The J gene is TRBJ2-2, the V gene TRBV5-1, with unresolved D. The CDR3 has 14 residues. With 0 bases removed from V and 10 bases from J, the gap between germline ends came to 13 bases. Germline V lookup: CDR1 SGHRS, CDR2 YFSETQ. The CDR3 nucleotides read TGCGCCAGCAGCTTGGCCATGGCATACCAGGAGCTGTTTTTT. Translated: CASSLAMAYQELFF.

This chain links TRBV7-7 with TRBJ2-5; TRBD1 matches 12 bases. The trim removed 7 bases at V and 5 bases at J, leaving 8 bases unmatched. Per germline, CDR1 SSHAT and CDR2 FNYEAQ (reference sequence). The CDR3 runs to 15 residues. Here the CDR3 DNA reads TGTGCCAGCATGGGGGGACAGGGGGCGCGCGAGACCCAGTACTTC. Residues: CASMGGQGARETQYF.

The chain combines TRBV28 with TRBJ2-7; 8 bases agree with TRBD1. This CDR3 region has 15 residues. The germline CDR1 and CDR2 sequences are MDHEN and SYDVKM. With V trimmed by 5 bases and J by 3 bases, 9 bases remained unmatched. CDR3 DNA sequence: TGTGCCAGCAGTGTTTTCCCGGGACAGGACTACGAGCAGTACTTC. This sequence encodes CASSVFPGQDYEQYF.

The chain recombines TRBV4-2 with TRBJ2-7; 12 bases line up with TRBD2. Germline V gene lookup returns CDR1 LGHNA and CDR2 YNFKEQ. With 0 bases clipped from V and 0 bases from J, the junction kept 12 bases outside the gene matches. The CDR3 consists of 20 residues. As DNA, the CDR3 is TGTGCCAGCAGCCAAGAGGTATCCGGCGCTAGCGGGGGGGCCTCCTACGAGCAGTACTTC. Protein: CASSQEVSGASGGASYEQYF.

The chain has TRBV10-3 and TRBJ1-5; D might be TRBD1 (5 bases). V shed 0 bases and J shed 2 bases, with 11 bases lying between them. The germline gives CDR1 ENHRY, CDR2 SYGVKD. The CDR3 length is 16 residues. The CDR3, as DNA: TGTGCCATCAGTGAGTCCCCCACGGGGGGCAATCAGCCCCAGCATTTT. It specifies CAISESPTGGNQPQHF.

This chain joins TRBV7-9 and TRBJ2-7; possibly TRBD2 for D (5 bases). Trimming shortened V by 2 bases and J by 4 bases, and 12 bases separated the two germline ends. Germline CDR1 reads SEHNR; CDR2 reads FQNEAQ (reference sequence). CDR3 length: 14 amino acids. Here the CDR3 reads CASSLKLGEYEQYF. For the CDR3, the DNA is TGTGCCAGCAGCTTAAAACTGGGAGAGTACGAGCAGTACTTC.

There are a few counts of this clone. V is TRBV7-8 and J is TRBJ1-2, with D maybe TRBD1 (5 bases). The CDR3 has 13 amino acids. In germline, CDR1 is SGHVS, CDR2 FQNEAQ. The V end was cut by 4 bases, the J end by 7 bases, with 13 bases between. The CDR3 DNA is TGTGCCAGCAGCTGGGAGGGGCGGGGTGGCTACACCTTC. Its translation: CASSWEGRGGYTF.

This rearrangement joins TRBV6-6 to TRBJ2-1; 8 nucleotides align to TRBD2. V shed 6 bases, J shed 8 bases, and the junction held 9 bases outside the gene matches. Germline loops: CDR1 MNHNY, CDR2 SVGAGI (reference sequence). The CDR3 is 14 amino acids. CDR3 sequence reads: CASSHPGRGDEQFF. In DNA form, the CDR3 reads TGTGCCAGCAGCCACCCTGGGCGGGGGGATGAGCAGTTCTTC.

This chain uses TRBV27 with TRBJ2-3, with 10 nucleotides matching TRBD1. CDR3 size: 18 residues. Germline values: CDR1 MNHEY, CDR2 SMNVEV (reference sequence). J was trimmed by 0 bases and V by 5 bases; bases with no gene match: 11. CDR3 in DNA: TGTGCCAGCAGTCGGGGGACAGGGGAGGGATTTAGCACAGATACGCAGTATTTT. It translates to CASSRGTGEGFSTDTQYF.

The chain uses TRBV23-1 and TRBJ1-6; D unresolved. TRBV23-1 is treated as an ORF (open reading frame) with a function not yet certain. The ends were cut back, 4 bases at V and 3 bases at J, with 10 bases in the middle. The CDR3 length is 15 residues. The CDR3: CASSPLRGYNSPLHF. The CDR3, as DNA: TGCGCCAGCAGTCCCCTCCGCGGCTATAATTCACCCCTCCACTTT.

The genes are TRBV27 and TRBJ1-5, with D perhaps TRBD1 (6 bases). Germline-derived CDR1 and CDR2 are MNHEY and SMNVEV (reference sequence). The CDR3 loop spans 15 amino acids. V was trimmed by 6 bases and J by 6 bases, leaving 18 bases between them. The CDR3 nucleotides are TGTGCCAGCAGCCTTGGGGCAGGGGCGTTTCAGCCCCAGCATTTT. It is translated as CASSLGAGAFQPQHF.

In DNA, the CDR3 is TGTGCCAGCACGGCAGGGGGCTGGTCACCCCTCCACTTT. Translation gives CASTAGGWSPLHF. The chain joins TRBV2 to TRBJ1-6, with TRBD1 matching over 8 bases. The CDR3 runs to 13 residues. V shed 7 bases, J shed 10 bases, and the junction held 6 bases outside the gene matches. From germline, CDR1 is SNHLY and CDR2 FYNNEI.

The J gene is TRBJ1-5, the V gene TRBV19; 9 nucleotides align to TRBD1. The CDR3 spans 14 residues. In germline, CDR1 is LNHDA, CDR2 SQIVND (reference sequence). After removal of 4 bases from V and 5 bases from J, the junction contained 3 bases not matched to a gene. CDR3 nucleotide sequence: TGTGCCAGTAGTAGACAGGGGGGAGATCAGCCCCAGCATTTT. Translated, it gives CASSRQGGDQPQHF.

This rearrangement joins TRBV7-8 to TRBJ1-6; maybe TRBD1 (6 bases). CDR3 size: 20 residues. Germline CDR1 reads SGHVS; CDR2 reads FQNEAQ. Trimming stripped 4 bases from V and 0 bases from J, with 22 bases between. CDR3 amino acids: CASSSLWTATRSSYNSPLHF. The CDR3 coding sequence is TGTGCCAGCAGCTCACTCTGGACAGCCACCCGGAGCTCCTATAATTCACCCCTCCACTTT.

This sequence joins TRBV27 and TRBJ2-2, with D perhaps TRBD1 (7 bases). Trimming took 4 bases from V and 7 from J, leaving 16 bases between them. The length of the CDR3 is 15 residues. Looked up from germline, CDR1 is MNHEY and CDR2 is SMNVEV (reference sequence). CDR3 sequence reads: CASSSTTQGGGELFF. The CDR3 DNA reads as TGTGCCAGCAGTTCAACGACTCAGGGGGGCGGGGAGCTGTTTTTT.

The chain employs TRBV5-1 and TRBJ2-1, with TRBD1 as a possible D gene (6 bases). This CDR3 has 13 amino acids. Germline CDR1 and CDR2: SGHRS and YFSETQ. Trimming removed 7 bases at V and 5 bases at J, with 13 bases between. The CDR3 sequence is CASRDGQNNEQFF. CDR3 DNA: TGCGCCAGCCGGGACGGACAGAACAATGAGCAGTTCTTC.

The rearrangement uses TRBV5-1 and TRBJ2-1; 8 bases align to TRBD2. Germline trimming cut 2 bases from V and 1 base from J; bases unmatched to any gene: 2. CDR1 SGHRS and CDR2 YFSETQ come from the germline V gene. This CDR3 spans 15 amino acids. CDR3 bases: TGCGCCAGCAGCTTTGGCGGGGGGTCCTACAATGAGCAGTTCTTC. It codes for CASSFGGGSYNEQFF. The full variable domain, with the rest looked up from reference TRBV5-1 and TRBJ2-1, is KAGVTQTPRYLIKTRGQQVTLSCSPISGHRSVSWYQQTPGQGLQFLFEYFSETQRNKGNFPGRFSGRQFSNSRSEMNVSTLELGDSALYLCASSFGGGSYNEQFFGPGTRLTVL.

The chain couples TRBV18 to TRBJ2-1; a possible D gene is TRBD1 (6 bases). Germline loops: CDR1 KGHSH, CDR2 LQKENI. Trimming took off 0 bases at V and 5 bases at J, with 8 bases between the two ends. The CDR3 covers 14 residues. CDR3 protein: CASSPPAGDNEQFF. CDR3 bases: TGTGCCAGCTCACCACCGGCAGGGGACAATGAGCAGTTCTTC.

This clone was seen once. V gene TRBV6-6 combines with J gene TRBJ1-5, with D possibly TRBD1 on 6 matching bases. The CDR3 consists of 15 residues. Trimming took 4 bases from V and 7 from J, leaving 17 bases between them. Germline V gene sequence: CDR1 MNHNY, CDR2 SVGAGI (reference sequence). CDR3 in amino acids: CASSSTSGVWQPQHF. For the CDR3, the DNA is TGTGCCAGCAGTTCGACCTCAGGGGTTTGGCAGCCCCAGCATTTT.

The chain carries TRBV28 and TRBJ2-1; D gene uncertain. The germline V gene has CDR1 MDHEN and CDR2 SYDVKM. The V and J ends lost 3 bases and 4 bases respectively, with 19 bases between them. The CDR3 runs 17 residues. CDR3 nucleotide sequence: TGTGCCAGCAGTTTTGCCCGCGGTGGCAGAGGTTACAATGAGCAGTTCTTC. It yields the protein CASSFARGGRGYNEQFF.

The chain carries TRBV15 and TRBJ2-7; D remains unclear. This CDR3 region has 13 residues. With 1 base removed from V and 3 bases from J, the gap between germline ends came to 7 bases. Germline V lookup: CDR1 LNHNV, CDR2 YYDKDF (reference sequence). DNA for the CDR3: TGTGCCACCAGCAGAGGATCAGACTACGAGCAGTACTTC. Protein sequence: CATSRGSDYEQYF.

The chain combines TRBV7-2 with TRBJ1-5; 7 positions match TRBD1. The CDR3 has 13 residues. Trimming took 5 bases from V and 4 from J; bases not matched to a gene: 2. CDR1 and CDR2 (germline): SGHTA, FQGNSA. CDR3 loop: CASSPGQNQPQHF. The CDR3 DNA reads TGTGCCAGCAGCCCGGGACAGAATCAGCCCCAGCATTTT.

The V gene is TRBV27, the J gene TRBJ2-4, with D maybe TRBD2 (5 bases). The CDR3 has 16 residues. V was pared by 6 bases and J by 3 bases, with 18 bases between. CDR1 is MNHEY and CDR2 is SMNVEV in the germline V gene (reference sequence). The CDR3 region is CASSAPGSLGKNIQYF. As DNA, the CDR3 is TGTGCCAGCAGCGCGCCGGGGAGTCTCGGCAAAAACATTCAGTACTTC.

The chain recombines TRBV5-6 with TRBJ2-1, with 9 positions matching TRBD2. V was pared by 6 bases and J by 5 bases, with 15 bases of the junction left unmatched. Per the germline V gene, CDR1 is SGHDT and CDR2 is YYEEEE. CDR3 length equals 17 residues. DNA for the CDR3: TGTGCCAGCACCCCTCGGTTGGCGGGGGGGCCAAACAATGAGCAGTTCTTC. Its translation is CASTPRLAGGPNNEQFF.

V gene TRBV5-1 combines with J gene TRBJ2-5; tentatively, D is TRBD1 (5 bases). Germline V CDR1 and CDR2: SGHRS, YFSETQ. The CDR3 contains 13 residues. Trimming stripped 7 bases from V and 5 bases from J, with 15 bases between. The CDR3: CASRTGPGETQYF. In nucleotides, the CDR3 is TGCGCCAGCCGTACAGGACCCGGGGAGACCCAGTACTTC.

The chain employs TRBV11-1 and TRBJ2-1, with 9 positions matching TRBD1. After removal of 6 bases from V and 13 bases from J, the junction contained 10 bases not matched to a gene. The CDR3 has 13 amino acids. Germline V gene lookup returns CDR1 SGHAT and CDR2 FQDESV (reference sequence). CDR3 nucleotide sequence: TGTGCCAGCAGTCCTGACCCGGGACAGGGCCAGTTCTTC. It is translated as CASSPDPGQGQFF.

This chain connects TRBV6-5 to TRBJ2-5; weak D call: TRBD1 (6 bases). V dropped 6 bases and J dropped 5 bases, with 19 bases sitting between them. Germline V gene data show CDR1 as MNHEY and CDR2 as SVGAGI. This CDR3 comprises 15 residues. The CDR3 DNA follows: TGTGCCAGCAGGGGGGACAACTACCTCAGGGAGACCCAGTACTTC. Its translation: CASRGDNYLRETQYF.

V usage is TRBV7-2 and J usage is TRBJ1-3, with a possible D match to TRBD1 (6 bases). CDR1 is SGHTA, CDR2 FQGNSA, per germline. This CDR3 has 12 amino acids. V lost 8 bases to trimming and J lost 7 bases, with 12 bases between them. CDR3 DNA sequence: TGTGCCAGCGGGGAGAGGGGGAACACCATATATTTT. Translating gives CASGERGNTIYF.

Here the CDR3 reads CASSEARTGGRLDTGELFF. CDR3 DNA sequence: TGTGCCAGCAGTGAAGCGCGGACAGGGGGCAGGTTGGACACCGGGGAGCTGTTTTTT. V and J are TRBV2 and TRBJ2-2; 11 positions agree with TRBD1. Losses at the gene ends were 0 bases for V and 3 bases for J; bases not matched to a gene: 9. Germline-derived CDR1 and CDR2 are SNHLY and FYNNEI. The CDR3 length is 19 residues.

The rearrangement links TRBV18 to TRBJ1-5; D possibly corresponds to TRBD1 (5 bases). CDR1 and CDR2 from the germline V gene are KGHSH and LQKENI. V dropped 2 bases and J dropped 5 bases, with 10 bases sitting between them. The CDR3 spans 14 residues. The CDR3 DNA is TGTGCCAGCTCACCAGTGGCAGGGTATCAGCCCCAGCATTTT. It specifies CASSPVAGYQPQHF.

The chain couples TRBV19 to TRBJ2-2; 7 nucleotides agree with TRBD1. Germline lookup yields CDR1 LNHDA and CDR2 SQIVND (reference sequence). The trim removed 4 bases at V and 7 bases at J, leaving 6 bases unmatched. The CDR3 is 14 amino acids. The CDR3 DNA is TGTGCCAGTAGTAGCCTCCAGGGGGTCGGGGAGCTGTTTTTT. This translates into CASSSLQGVGELFF. The whole variable domain, filled in from reference TRBV19 and TRBJ2-2, reads DGGITQSPKYLFRKEGQNVTLSCEQNLNHDAMYWYRQDPGQGLRLIYYSQIVNDFQKGDIAEGYSVSREKKESFPLTVTSAQKNPTAFYLCASSSLQGVGELFFGEGSRLTVL.

The J gene is TRBJ1-5, the V gene TRBV3-1 (or the pseudogene TRBV3-2), with 9 bases that match TRBD1. The germline gives CDR1 LGHDT, CDR2 YNNKEL (reference sequence). With V trimmed by 4 bases and J by 6 bases, 4 bases remained unmatched. The CDR3 is 14 residues long. This chain's CDR3 is CASSPTGGLQPQHF. The CDR3 nucleotides are TGTGCCAGCAGCCCTACAGGGGGCCTTCAGCCCCAGCATTTT.